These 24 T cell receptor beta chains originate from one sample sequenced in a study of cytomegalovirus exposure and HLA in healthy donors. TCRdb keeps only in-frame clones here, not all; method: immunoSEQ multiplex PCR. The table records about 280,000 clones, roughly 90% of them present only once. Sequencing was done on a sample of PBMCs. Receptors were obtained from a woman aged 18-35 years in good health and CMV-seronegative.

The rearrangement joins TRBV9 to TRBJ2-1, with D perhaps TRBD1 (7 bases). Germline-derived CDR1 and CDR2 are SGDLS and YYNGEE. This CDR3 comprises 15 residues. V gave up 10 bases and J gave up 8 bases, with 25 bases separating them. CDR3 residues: CALGDGTQGGHEQFF. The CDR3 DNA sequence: TGTGCCCTAGGGGACGGGACCCAGGGGGGTCATGAGCAGTTCTTC.

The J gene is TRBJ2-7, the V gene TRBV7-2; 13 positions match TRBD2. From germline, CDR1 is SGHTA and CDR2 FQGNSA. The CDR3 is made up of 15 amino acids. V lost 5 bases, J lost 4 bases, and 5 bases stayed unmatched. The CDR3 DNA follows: TGTGCCAGCAGCCCACTGACTAGCGGGAGGTACGAGCAGTACTTC. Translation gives CASSPLTSGRYEQYF.

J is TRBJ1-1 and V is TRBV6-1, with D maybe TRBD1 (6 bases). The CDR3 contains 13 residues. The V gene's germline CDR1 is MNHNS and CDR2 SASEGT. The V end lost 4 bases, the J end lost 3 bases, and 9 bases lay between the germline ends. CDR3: CASSVGQYTEAFF. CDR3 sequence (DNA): TGTGCCAGCAGTGTTGGACAGTACACTGAAGCTTTCTTT.

For the CDR3, the DNA is TGTGCCAGCCAAACTTCAATGAGCTCCTATAATTCACCCCTCCACTTT. The encoded protein is CASQTSMSSYNSPLHF. The chain couples TRBV2 to TRBJ1-6; no reliable D call. CDR1 and CDR2 from the germline V gene are SNHLY and FYNNEI. The ends were cut back, 8 bases at V and 0 bases at J, with 14 bases in the middle. The CDR3 loop spans 16 amino acids.

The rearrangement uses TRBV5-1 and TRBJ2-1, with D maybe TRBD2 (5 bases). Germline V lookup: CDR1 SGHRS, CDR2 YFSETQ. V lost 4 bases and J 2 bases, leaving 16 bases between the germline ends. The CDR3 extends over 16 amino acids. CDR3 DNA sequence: TGCGCCAGCAGCCCGCTAGGCGGGCCGACCTACAATGAGCAGTTCTTC. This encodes CASSPLGGPTYNEQFF.

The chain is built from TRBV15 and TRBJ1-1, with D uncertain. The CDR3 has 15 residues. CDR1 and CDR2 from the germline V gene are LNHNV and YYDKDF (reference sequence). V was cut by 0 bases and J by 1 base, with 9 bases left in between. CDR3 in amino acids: CATSRDVGANTEAFF. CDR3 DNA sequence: TGTGCCACCAGCAGAGATGTGGGAGCGAACACTGAAGCTTTCTTT.

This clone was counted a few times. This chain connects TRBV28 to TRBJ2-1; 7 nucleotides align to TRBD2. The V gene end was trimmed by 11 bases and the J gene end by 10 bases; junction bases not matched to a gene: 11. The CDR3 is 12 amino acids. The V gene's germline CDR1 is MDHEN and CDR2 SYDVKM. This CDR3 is CASGEGRLEQFF. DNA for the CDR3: TGTGCCTCCGGGGAGGGGCGATTGGAGCAGTTCTTC.

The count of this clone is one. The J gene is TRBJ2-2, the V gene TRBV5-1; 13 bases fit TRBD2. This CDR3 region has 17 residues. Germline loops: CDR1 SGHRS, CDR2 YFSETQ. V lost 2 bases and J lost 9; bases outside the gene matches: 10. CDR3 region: CASSFGTSGIEPRELFF. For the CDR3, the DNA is TGCGCCAGCAGCTTCGGGACTAGCGGGATAGAGCCCCGGGAGCTGTTTTTT.

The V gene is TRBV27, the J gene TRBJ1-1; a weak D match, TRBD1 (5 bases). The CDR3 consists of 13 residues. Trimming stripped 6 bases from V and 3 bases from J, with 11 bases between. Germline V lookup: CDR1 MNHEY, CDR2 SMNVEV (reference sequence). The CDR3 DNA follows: TGTGCCAGCAGCCCCCGACAGTACACTGAAGCTTTCTTT. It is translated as CASSPRQYTEAFF.

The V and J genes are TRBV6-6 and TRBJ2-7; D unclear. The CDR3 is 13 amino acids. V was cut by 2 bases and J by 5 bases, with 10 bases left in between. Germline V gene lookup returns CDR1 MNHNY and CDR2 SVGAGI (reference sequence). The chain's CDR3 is CASSYTRANEQYF. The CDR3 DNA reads TGTGCCAGCAGTTACACTCGAGCCAACGAGCAGTACTTC.

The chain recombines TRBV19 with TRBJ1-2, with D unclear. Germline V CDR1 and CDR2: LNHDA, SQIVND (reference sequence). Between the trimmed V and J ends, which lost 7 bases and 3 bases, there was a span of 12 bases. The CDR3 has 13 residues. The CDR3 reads CASNPTRDYGYTF. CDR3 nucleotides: TGTGCCAGTAACCCGACTAGAGACTATGGCTACACCTTC.

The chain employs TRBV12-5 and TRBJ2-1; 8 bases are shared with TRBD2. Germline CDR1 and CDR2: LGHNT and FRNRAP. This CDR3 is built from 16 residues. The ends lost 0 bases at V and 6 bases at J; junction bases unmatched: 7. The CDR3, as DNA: TGTGCTAGTGGTTTGGTTCTGGCGGGAGGTGCCAATGAGCAGTTCTTC. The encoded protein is CASGLVLAGGANEQFF.

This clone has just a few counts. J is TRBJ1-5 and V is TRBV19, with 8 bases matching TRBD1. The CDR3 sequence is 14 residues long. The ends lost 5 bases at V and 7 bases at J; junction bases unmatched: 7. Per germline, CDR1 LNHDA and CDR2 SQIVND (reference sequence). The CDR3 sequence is CASSPTGVGQPQHF. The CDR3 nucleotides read TGTGCCAGTAGTCCGACAGGGGTCGGGCAGCCCCAGCATTTT.

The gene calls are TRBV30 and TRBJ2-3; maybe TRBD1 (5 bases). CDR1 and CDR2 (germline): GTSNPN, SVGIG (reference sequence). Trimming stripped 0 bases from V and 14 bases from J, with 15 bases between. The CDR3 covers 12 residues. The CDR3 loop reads CAWSVLGGRGYF. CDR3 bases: TGTGCCTGGAGTGTACTGGGCGGAAGGGGGTATTTT.

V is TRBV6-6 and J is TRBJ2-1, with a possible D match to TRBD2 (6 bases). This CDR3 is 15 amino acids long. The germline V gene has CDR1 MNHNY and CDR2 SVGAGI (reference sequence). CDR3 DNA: TGTGCTTCGAGATTGGGGGGAGGATTATACAATGAGCAGTTCTTC. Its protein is CASRLGGGLYNEQFF.

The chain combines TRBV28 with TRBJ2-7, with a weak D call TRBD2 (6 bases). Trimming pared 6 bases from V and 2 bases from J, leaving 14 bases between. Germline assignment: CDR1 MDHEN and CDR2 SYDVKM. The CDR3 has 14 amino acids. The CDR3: CASRTGTPAYEQYF. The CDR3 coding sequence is TGTGCCAGCAGGACCGGGACTCCCGCCTACGAGCAGTACTTC.

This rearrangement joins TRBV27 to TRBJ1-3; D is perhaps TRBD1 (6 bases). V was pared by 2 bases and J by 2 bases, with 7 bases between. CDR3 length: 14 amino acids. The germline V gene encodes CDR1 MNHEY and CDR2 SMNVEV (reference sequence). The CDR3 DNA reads TGTGCCAGCAGTTTACAGGGGCCTGGAAACACCATATATTTT. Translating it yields CASSLQGPGNTIYF.

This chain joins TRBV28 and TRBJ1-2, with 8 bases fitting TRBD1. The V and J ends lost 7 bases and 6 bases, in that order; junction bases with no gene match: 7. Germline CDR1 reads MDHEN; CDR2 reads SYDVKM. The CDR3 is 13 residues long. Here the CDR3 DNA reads TGTGCCAGCACCCCGGACAGGGTGCATGGCTACACCTTC. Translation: CASTPDRVHGYTF.

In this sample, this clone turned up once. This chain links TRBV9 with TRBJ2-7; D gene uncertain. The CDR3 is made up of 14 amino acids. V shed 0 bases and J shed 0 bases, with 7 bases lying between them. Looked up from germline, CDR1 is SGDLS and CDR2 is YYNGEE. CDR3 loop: CASSVVPSSYEQYF. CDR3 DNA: TGTGCCAGCAGCGTAGTCCCCAGCTCCTACGAGCAGTACTTC.

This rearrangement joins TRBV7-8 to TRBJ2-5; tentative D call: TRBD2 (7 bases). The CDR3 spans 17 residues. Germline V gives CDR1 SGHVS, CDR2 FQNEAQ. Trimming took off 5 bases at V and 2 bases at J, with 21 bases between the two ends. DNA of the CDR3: TGTGCCAGCAGCAGCAGGGGTCGGCTAGCGGTTCAAGAGACCCAGTACTTC. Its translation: CASSSRGRLAVQETQYF. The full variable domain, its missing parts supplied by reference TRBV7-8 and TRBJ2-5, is GAGVSQSPRYKVAKRGQDVALRCDPISGHVSLFWYQQALGQGPEFLTYFQNEAQLDKSGLPSDRFFAERPEGSVSTLKIQRTQQEDSAVYLCASSSRGRLAVQETQYFGPGTRLLVL.

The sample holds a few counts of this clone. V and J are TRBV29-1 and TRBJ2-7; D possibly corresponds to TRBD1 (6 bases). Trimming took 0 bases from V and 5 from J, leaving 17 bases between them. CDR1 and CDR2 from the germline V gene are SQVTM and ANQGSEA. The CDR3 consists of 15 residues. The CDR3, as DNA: TGCAGCGTTGAAGATCCTAAGGGGGTCCCCAACGAGCAGTACTTC. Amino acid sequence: CSVEDPKGVPNEQYF.

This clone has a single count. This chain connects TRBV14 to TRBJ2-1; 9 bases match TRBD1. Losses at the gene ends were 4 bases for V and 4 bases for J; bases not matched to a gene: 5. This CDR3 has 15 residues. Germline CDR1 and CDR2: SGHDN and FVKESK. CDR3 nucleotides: TGTGCCAGCAGCCGCCTGACAGGGGGGTACAATGAGCAGTTCTTC. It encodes CASSRLTGGYNEQFF.

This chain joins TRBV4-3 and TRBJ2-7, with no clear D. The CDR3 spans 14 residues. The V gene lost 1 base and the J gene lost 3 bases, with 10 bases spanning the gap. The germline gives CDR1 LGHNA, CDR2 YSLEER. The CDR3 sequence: CASSQGPGFYEQYF. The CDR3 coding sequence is TGCGCCAGCAGCCAAGGTCCCGGGTTCTACGAGCAGTACTTC.

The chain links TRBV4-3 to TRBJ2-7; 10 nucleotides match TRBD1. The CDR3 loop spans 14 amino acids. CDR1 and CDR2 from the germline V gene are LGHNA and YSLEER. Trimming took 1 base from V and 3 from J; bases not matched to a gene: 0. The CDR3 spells CASSQGDRGYEQYF. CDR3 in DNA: TGCGCCAGCAGCCAAGGGGACAGGGGCTACGAGCAGTACTTC.